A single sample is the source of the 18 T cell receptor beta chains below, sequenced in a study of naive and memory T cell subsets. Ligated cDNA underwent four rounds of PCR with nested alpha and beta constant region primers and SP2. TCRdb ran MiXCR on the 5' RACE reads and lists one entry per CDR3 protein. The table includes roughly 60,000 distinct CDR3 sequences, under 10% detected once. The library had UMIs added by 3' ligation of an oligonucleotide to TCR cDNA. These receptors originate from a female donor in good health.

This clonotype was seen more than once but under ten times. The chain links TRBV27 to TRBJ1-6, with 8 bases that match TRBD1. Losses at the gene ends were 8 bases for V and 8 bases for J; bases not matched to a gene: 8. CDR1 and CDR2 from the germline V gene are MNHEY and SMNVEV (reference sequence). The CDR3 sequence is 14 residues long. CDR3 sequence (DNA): TGTGCCAGCTGCCCGGACAGGGATTATTCACCCCTCCACTTT. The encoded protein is CASCPDRDYSPLHF.

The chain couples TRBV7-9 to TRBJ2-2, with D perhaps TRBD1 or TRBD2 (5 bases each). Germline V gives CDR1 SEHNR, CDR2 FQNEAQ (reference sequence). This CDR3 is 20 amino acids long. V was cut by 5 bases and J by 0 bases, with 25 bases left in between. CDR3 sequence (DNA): TGTGCCAGCAGCGATTATATGGGAGACACAGGACCTACGAACACCGGGGAGCTGTTTTTT. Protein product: CASSDYMGDTGPTNTGELFF.

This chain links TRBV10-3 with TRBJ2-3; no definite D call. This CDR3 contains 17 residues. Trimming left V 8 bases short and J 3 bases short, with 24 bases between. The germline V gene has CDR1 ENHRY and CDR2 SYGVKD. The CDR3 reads CAIDATPPGTGTDTQYF. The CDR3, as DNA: TGTGCCATCGATGCAACTCCACCCGGTACCGGAACAGATACGCAGTATTTT.

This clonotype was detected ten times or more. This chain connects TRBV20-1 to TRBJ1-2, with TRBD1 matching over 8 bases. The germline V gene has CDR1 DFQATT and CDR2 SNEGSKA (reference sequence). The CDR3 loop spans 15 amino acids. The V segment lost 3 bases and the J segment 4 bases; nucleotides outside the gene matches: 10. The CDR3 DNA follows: TGCAGTGCTAGCGCTGCAGGGGGCGCGATCTATGGCTACACCTTC. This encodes CSASAAGGAIYGYTF.

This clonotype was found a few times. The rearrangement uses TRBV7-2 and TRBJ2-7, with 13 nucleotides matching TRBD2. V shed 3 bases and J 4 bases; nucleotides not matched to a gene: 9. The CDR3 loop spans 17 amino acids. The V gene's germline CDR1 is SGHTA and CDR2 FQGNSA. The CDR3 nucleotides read TGTGCCAGCAGCTTGAGTGCCGGGACTAGCGGGAAGTACGAGCAGTACTTC. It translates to CASSLSAGTSGKYEQYF.

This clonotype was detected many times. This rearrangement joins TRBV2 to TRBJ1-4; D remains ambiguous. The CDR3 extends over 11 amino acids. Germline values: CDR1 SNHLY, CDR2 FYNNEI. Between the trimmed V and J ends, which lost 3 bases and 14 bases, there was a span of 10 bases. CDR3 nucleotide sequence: TGTGCCAGCAGTGACGGGAGACGGCTGTTTTTT. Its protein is CASSDGRRLFF.

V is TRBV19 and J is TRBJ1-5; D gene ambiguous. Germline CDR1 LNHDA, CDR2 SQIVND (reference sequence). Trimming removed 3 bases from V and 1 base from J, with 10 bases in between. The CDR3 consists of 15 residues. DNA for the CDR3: TGTGCCAGTAGTATGAGAGGGTCGAGCAATCAGCCCCAGCATTTT. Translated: CASSMRGSSNQPQHF.

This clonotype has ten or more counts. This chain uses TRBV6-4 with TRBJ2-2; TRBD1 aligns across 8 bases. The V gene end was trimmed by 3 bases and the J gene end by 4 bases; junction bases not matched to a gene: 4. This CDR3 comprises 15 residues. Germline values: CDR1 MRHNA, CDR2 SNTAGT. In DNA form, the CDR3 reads TGTGCCAGCAGTGAGACAGGGGAGAGCACCGGGGAGCTGTTTTTT. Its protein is CASSETGESTGELFF.

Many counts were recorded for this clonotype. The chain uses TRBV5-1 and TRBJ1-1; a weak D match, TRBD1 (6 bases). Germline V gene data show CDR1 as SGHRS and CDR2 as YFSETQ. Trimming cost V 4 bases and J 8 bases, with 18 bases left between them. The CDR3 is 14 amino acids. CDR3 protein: CASSIGTVGGEAFF. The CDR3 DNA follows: TGCGCCAGCAGCATTGGGACGGTCGGGGGCGAAGCTTTCTTT.

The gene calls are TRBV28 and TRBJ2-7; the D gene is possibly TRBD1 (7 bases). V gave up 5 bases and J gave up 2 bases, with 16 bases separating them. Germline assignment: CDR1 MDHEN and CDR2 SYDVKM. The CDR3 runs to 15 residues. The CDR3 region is CASSPKEGAAYEQYF. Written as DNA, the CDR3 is TGTGCCAGCAGTCCCAAGGAGGGGGCCGCCTACGAGCAGTACTTC.

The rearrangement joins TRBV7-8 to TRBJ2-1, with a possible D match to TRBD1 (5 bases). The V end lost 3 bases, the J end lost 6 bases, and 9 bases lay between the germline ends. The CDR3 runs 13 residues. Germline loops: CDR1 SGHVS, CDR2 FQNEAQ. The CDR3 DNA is TGTGCCAGCAGCTTCGGCAGGGCCAATGAGCAGTTCTTC. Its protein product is CASSFGRANEQFF.

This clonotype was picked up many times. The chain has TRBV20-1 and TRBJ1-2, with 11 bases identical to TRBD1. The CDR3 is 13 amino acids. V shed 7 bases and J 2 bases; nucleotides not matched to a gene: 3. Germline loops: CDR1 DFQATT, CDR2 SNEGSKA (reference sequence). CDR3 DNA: TGCAGTGTCAGGACAGGGGGCAACTATGGCTACACCTTC. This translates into CSVRTGGNYGYTF.

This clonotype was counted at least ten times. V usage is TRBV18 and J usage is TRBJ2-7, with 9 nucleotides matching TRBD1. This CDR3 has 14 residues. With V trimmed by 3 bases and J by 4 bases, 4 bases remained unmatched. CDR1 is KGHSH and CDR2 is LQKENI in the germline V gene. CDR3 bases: TGTGCCAGCTCACCGGGGGGACAGGGTTACGAGCAGTACTTC. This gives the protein CASSPGGQGYEQYF.

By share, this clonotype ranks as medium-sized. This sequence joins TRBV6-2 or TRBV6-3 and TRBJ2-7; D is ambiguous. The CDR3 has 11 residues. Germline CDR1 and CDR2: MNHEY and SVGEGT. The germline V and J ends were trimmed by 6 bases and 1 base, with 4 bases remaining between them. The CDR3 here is CASRISYEQYF. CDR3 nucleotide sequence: TGTGCCAGCAGGATTTCCTACGAGCAGTACTTC.

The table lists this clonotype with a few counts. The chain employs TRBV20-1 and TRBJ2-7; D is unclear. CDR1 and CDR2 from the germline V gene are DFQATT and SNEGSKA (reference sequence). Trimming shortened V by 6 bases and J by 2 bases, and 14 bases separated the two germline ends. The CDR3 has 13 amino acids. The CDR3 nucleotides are TGCAGTGCCTTTCCATCCTCTACCTACGAGCAGTACTTC. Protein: CSAFPSSTYEQYF.

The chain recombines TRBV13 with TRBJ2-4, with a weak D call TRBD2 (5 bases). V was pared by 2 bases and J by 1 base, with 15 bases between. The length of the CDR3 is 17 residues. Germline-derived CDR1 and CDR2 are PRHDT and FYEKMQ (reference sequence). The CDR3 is CASSLNHRRGAKNIQYF. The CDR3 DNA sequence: TGTGCCAGCAGCTTAAACCACCGCCGAGGGGCCAAAAACATTCAGTACTTC.

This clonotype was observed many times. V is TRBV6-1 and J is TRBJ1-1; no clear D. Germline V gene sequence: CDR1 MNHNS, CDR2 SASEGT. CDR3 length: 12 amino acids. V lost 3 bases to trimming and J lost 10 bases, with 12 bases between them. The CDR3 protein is CASSDSGGRAFF. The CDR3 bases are TGTGCCAGCAGTGATAGCGGAGGGAGAGCTTTCTTT.

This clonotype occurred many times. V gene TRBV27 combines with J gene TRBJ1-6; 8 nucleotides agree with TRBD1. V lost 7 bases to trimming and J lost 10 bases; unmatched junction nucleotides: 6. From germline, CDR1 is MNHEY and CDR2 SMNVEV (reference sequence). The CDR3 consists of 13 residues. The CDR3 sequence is CASKRTGRSPLHF. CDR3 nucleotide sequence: TGTGCCAGCAAAAGGACAGGGCGGTCACCCCTCCACTTT.